This T cell receptor (beta chain) emerged from a study of early T cells in non-severe SARS-CoV-2 infection. cDNA molecules, individually, were tagged with unique molecular identifiers. TCRdb re-derived calls from the 5' RACE reads in MiXCR, one entry per CDR3 protein. The top ten hold around 2.4% of the sample, which has some 87,000 distinct CDR3 sequences, about 12% seen once. The table lists this clonotype with a few counts. Germline values: CDR1 SQVTM, CDR2 ANQGSEA. The CDR3 is made up of 13 amino acids. The trim removed 7 bases at V and 4 bases at J, leaving 5 bases unmatched. The sample taken for sequencing was whole blood. This TCR was sampled from an adult who was a healthcare worker with PCR-confirmed SARS-CoV-2 infection or an uninfected control (not recorded which). The chain has TRBV29-1 and TRBJ2-2; 8 bases agree with TRBD1. CDR3 amino acids: CSGVTGATGELFF. The DNA of the CDR3 is TGCAGCGGCGTGACAGGGGCCACCGGGGAGCTGTTTTTT.